A single count supports the clone carrying this T cell receptor (beta chain). Germline CDR1 SGHTA, CDR2 FQGNSA. The V end lost 5 bases, the J end lost 0 bases, and 10 bases lay between the germline ends. The CDR3 spans 15 residues. TCRdb keeps only in-frame clones here, not all; method: immunoSEQ multiplex PCR. The sample carries approximately 250,000 clones, 80% to 95% recorded once. This record belongs to a study of blood T cell repertoires in COVID-19. Across the whole study: Nucleic acid was either cDNA or gDNA, and it came from T cells, B-cell-depleted T cells, or PBMCs.

Participants came from about two dozen US areas, aged about 18 to 89 years. Cohort allocation depended upon clinical history that participants reported. A COVID-19 case was met by exposed participants within 2 weeks before study entry. Sequencing was done on a sample of PBMCs or T cells enriched from blood (not recorded which). This receptor was taken from a man aged 35 to 55 who had been exposed to COVID-19. V gene TRBV7-2 combines with J gene TRBJ2-2; D not resolved. The CDR3 loop reads CASSLFDTNTGELFF. CDR3 sequence (DNA): TGTGCCAGCAGCCTTTTCGACACGAACACCGGGGAGCTGTTTTTT.